The TCR beta chain described here comes from a study of shared clonotypes between healthy human individuals. Notes on the study in general: A generally larger estimated richness was seen in naive subsets than in memory subsets.

Of note for this clone: Its matching antigen is unknown.

Assay used: immunoSEQ multiplex PCR; TCRdb lists only in-frame clones, some missing. The sample contains under 1 million clones, 96% of which appear only once. Selected positively for CCR7 and CD45RO-negative, naive CD8 cells excluded terminally differentiated effector memory CD45RA+ cells. The source of this sequence is a young man in good health. The sequenced sample was naive CD8+ T cells sorted from blood.

CDR3 DNA sequence: TGTGCCAGCAGTCTTCTAGGGGGCGCATCTAGTGGGGGCGATGAGCAGTTCTTC. As protein: CASSLLGGASSGGDEQFF. The rearrangement uses TRBV27 and TRBJ2-1; 7 bases agree with TRBD1. Germline CDR1 reads MNHEY; CDR2 reads SMNVEV (reference sequence). After removal of 5 bases from V and 8 bases from J, the junction contained 21 bases not matched to a gene. The CDR3 is made up of 18 amino acids.